The clone carrying this TCR beta chain was recorded a few times. Its antigen is still unknown. The record originates from a study of T-cell memory formation after mild COVID-19. Study overall: Among the donors, TCR clusters were largely specific to each donor.

TCRdb analysed the 5' RACE reads with MiXCR anew, one entry per CDR3 protein. The sample holds around 530,000 distinct CDR3 sequences, 20% to 25% seen once. General study results and limits: The pre-infection memory compartment contained some responding clones, suggesting cross-reactive memory joined. Of the contracting clones, CD4+ ones lay mainly in CM and EM, and CD8+ ones in EMRA. Clones shrinking from day 15 to 85 showed even CD4/CD8 mixes; later expanders tilted CD4+.

This TCR came from an adult woman who had mild COVID-19 (a few samples of this study predate the infection). Cell type and time point are not known. Sequenced input: PBMCs or a T cell subset sorted from them (not recorded which).

CDR3 sequence: CASSVGPAGELFF. CDR3 nucleotides: TGTGCCAGCAGCGTGGGTCCGGCCGGGGAGCTGTTTTTT. The chain employs TRBV2 and TRBJ2-2; D call uncertain. Per the germline V gene, CDR1 is SNHLY and CDR2 is FYNNEI. V was clipped by 6 bases and J by 6 bases, with 11 bases between them. The CDR3 contains 13 residues. Together with reference TRBV2 and TRBJ2-2, the CDR3 gives the full variable domain: EPEVTQTPSHQVTQMGQEVILRCVPISNHLYFYWYRQILGQKVEFLVSFYNNEISEKSEIFDDQFSVERPDGSNFTLKIRSTKLEDSAMYFCASSVGPAGELFFGEGSRLTVL.